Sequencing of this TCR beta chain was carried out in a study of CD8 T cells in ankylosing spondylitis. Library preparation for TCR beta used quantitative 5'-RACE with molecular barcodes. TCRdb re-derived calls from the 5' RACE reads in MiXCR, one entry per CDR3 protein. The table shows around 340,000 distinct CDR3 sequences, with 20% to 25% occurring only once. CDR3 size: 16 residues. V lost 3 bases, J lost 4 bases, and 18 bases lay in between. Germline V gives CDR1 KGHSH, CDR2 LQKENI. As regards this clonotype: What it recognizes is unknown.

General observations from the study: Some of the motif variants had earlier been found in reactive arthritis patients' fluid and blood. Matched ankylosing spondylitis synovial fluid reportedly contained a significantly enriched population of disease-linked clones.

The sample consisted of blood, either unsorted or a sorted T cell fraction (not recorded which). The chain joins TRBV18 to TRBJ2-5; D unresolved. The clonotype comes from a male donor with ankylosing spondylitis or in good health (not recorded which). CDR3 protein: CASSPVAAKSRETQYF. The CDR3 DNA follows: TGTGCCAGCTCACCGGTCGCCGCCAAATCTAGAGAGACCCAGTACTTC.